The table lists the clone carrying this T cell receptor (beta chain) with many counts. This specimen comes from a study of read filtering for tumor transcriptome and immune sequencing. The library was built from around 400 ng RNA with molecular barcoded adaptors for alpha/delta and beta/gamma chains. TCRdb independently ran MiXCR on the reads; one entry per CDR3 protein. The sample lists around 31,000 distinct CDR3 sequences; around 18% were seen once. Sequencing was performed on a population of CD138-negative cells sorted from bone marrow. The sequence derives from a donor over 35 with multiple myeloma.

The CDR3, as DNA: TGTGCCAGCAGCCTCTGGGCCGGAGCAACTAATGAAAAACTGTTTTTT. This encodes CASSLWAGATNEKLFF. The V gene is TRBV6-5, the J gene TRBJ1-4; D is unresolved. The CDR3 sequence is 16 residues long. CDR1 MNHEY and CDR2 SVGAGI come from the germline V gene. Trimming cost V 6 bases and J 0 bases, with 14 bases left between them.